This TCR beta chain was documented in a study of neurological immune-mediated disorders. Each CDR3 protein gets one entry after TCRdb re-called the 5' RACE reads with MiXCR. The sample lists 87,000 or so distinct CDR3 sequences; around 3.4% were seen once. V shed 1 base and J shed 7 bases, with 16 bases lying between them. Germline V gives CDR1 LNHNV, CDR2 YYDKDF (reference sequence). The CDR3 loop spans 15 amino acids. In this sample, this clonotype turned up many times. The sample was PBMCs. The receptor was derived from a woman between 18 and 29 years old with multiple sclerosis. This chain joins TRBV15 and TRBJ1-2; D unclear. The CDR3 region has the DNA TGTGCCACCAGCAGAGTCGGTCCCCGGGGAGGTGGCTACACCTTC. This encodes CATSRVGPRGGGYTF.